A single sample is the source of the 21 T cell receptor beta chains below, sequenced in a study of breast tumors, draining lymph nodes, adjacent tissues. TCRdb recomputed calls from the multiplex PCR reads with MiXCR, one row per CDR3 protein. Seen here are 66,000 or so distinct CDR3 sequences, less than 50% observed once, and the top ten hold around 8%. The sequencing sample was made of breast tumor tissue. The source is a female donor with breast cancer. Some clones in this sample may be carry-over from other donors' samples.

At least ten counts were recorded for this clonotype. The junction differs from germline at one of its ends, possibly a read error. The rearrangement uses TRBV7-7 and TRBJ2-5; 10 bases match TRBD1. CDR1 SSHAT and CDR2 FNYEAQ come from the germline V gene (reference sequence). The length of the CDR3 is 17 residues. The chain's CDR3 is CASSSRGGTGVQETQYF. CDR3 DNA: TGTGCTAGCAGTTCCCGCGGCGGGACAGGGGTTCAAGAGACCCAGTACTTC.

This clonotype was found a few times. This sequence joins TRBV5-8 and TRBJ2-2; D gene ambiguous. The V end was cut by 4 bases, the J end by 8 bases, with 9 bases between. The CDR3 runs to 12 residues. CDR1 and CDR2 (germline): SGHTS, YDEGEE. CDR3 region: CASSASRGELFF. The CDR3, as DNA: TGTGCCAGCAGCGCATCGAGGGGGGAGCTGTTTTTT.

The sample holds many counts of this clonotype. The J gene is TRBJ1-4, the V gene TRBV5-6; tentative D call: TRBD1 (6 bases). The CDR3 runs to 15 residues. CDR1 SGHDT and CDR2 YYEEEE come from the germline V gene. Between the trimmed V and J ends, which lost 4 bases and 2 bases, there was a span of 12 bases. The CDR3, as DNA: TGTGCCAGCAGCCCGCGACAGGTGACTAATGAAAAACTGTTTTTT. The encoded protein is CASSPRQVTNEKLFF.

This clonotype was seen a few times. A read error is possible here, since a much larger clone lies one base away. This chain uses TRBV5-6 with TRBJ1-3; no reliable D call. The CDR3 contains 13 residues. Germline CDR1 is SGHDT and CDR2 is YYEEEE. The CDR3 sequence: CASMFGSANTIYF. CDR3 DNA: TGTGCCAGCATGTTCGGTTCTGCAAACACCATATATTTT.

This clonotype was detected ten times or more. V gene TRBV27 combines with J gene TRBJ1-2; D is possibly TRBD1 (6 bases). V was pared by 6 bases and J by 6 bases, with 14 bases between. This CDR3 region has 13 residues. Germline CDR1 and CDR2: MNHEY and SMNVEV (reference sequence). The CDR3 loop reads CASRPGEFDGYTF. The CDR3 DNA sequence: TGTGCCAGCAGGCCAGGGGAATTCGATGGCTACACCTTC.

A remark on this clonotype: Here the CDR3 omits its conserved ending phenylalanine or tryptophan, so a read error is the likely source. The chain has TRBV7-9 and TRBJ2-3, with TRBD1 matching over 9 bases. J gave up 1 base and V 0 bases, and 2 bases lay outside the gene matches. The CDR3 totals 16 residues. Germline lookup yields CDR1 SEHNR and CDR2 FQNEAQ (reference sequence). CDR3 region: CASSLAHRGRTDTQYY. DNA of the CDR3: TGTGCCAGCAGCTTAGCGCACAGGGGGCGCACAGATACGCAGTATTAT.

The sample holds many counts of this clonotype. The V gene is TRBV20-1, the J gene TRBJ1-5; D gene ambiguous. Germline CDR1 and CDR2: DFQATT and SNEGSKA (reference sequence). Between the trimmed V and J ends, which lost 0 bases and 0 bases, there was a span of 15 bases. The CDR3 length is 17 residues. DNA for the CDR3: TGCAGTGCTAGAGATCGGACCGGCCTCTATAGCAATCAGCCCCAGCATTTT. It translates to CSARDRTGLYSNQPQHF.

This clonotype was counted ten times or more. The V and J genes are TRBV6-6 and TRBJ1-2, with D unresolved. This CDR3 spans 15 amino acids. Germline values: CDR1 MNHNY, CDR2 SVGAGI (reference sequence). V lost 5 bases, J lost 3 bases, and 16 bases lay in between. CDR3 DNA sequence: TGTGCCAGCAGTCACGGGGTCTGGGAGGACTATGGCTACACCTTC. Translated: CASSHGVWEDYGYTF.

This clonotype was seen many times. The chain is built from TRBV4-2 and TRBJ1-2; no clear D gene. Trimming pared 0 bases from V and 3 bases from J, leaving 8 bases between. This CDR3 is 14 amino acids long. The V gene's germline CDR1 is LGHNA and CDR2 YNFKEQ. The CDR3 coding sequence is TGTGCCAGCAGCCAAGATTTAAGGGACTATGGCTACACCTTC. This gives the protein CASSQDLRDYGYTF.

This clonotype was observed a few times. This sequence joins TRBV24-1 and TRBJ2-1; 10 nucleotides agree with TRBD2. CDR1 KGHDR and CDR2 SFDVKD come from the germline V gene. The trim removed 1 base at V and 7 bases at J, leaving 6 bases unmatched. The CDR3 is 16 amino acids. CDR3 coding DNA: TGTGCCACCAGTGATTTTCTTCTAGCGGGGGTGAATGAGCAGTTCTTC. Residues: CATSDFLLAGVNEQFF.

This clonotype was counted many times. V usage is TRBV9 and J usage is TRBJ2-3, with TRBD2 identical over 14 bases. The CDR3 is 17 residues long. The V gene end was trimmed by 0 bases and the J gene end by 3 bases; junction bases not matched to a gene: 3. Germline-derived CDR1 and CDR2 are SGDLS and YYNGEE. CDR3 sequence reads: CASSVGGTSGSTDTQYF. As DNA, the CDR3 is TGTGCCAGCAGCGTAGGGGGGACTAGCGGGAGTACAGATACGCAGTATTTT. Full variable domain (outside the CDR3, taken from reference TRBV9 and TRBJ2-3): DSGVTQTPKHLITATGQRVTLRCSPRSGDLSVYWYQQSLDQGLQFLIQYYNGEERAKGNILERFSAQQFPDLHSELNLSSLELGDSALYFCASSVGGTSGSTDTQYFGPGTRLTVL.

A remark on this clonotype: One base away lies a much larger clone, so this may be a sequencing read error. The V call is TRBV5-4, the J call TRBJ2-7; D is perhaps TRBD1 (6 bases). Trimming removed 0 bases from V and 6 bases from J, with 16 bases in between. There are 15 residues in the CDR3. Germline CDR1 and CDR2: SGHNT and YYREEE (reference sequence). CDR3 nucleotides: TGTGCCAGCAGCTTGGCCTCGCCGCAGGGGAGCGAGCAGTACTTC. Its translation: CASSLASPQGSEQYF.

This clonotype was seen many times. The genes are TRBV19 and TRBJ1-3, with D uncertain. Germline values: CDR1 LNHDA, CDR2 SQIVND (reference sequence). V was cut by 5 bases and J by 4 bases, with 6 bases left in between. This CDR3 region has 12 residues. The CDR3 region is CASSATGNTIYF. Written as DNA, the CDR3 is TGTGCCAGTAGTGCGACGGGAAACACCATATATTTT. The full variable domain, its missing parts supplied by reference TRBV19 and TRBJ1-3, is DGGITQSPKYLFRKEGQNVTLSCEQNLNHDAMYWYRQDPGQGLRLIYYSQIVNDFQKGDIAEGYSVSREKKESFPLTVTSAQKNPTAFYLCASSATGNTIYFGEGSWLTVV.

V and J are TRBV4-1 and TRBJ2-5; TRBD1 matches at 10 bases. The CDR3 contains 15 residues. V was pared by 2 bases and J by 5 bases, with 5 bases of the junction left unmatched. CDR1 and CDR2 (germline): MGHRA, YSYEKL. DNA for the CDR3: TGCGCCAGCAGCCAAAAGACAGGGGGCCGGGAGACCCAGTACTTC. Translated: CASSQKTGGRETQYF.

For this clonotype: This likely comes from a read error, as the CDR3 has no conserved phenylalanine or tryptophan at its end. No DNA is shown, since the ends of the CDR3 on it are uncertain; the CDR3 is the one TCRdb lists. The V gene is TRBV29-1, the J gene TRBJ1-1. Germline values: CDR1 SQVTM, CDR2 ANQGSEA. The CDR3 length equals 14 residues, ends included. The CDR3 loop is CSVVGQNMTSDAFL.

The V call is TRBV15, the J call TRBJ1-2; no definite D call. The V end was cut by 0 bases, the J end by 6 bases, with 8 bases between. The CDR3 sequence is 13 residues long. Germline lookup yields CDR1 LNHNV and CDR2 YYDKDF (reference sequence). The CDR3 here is CATSRDSYDGYTF. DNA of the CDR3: TGTGCCACCAGCAGAGACAGTTATGATGGCTACACCTTC.

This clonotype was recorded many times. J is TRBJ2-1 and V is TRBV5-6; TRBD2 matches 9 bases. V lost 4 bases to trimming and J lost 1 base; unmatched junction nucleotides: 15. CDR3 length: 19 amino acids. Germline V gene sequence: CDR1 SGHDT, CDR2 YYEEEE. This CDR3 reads CASSIIAGEALNSYNEQFF. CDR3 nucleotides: TGTGCCAGCAGCATCATAGCGGGAGAGGCTCTAAATTCCTACAATGAGCAGTTCTTC.

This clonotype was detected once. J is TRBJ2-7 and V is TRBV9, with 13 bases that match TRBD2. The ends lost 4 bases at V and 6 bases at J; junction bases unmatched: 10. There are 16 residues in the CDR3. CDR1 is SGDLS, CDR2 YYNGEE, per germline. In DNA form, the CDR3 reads TGTGCCAGCAGCACTAGCGGGGGGACTAGCGGGACCGAGCAGTACTTC. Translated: CASSTSGGTSGTEQYF.

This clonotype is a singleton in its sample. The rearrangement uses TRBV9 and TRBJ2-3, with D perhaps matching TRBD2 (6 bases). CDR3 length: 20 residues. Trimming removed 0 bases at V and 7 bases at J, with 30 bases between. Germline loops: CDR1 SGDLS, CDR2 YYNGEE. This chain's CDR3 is CASSVAIASSSGRLDYTQYF. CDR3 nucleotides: TGTGCCAGCAGCGTAGCTATCGCGTCTAGCTCTGGGAGGTTGGATTATACGCAGTATTTT.

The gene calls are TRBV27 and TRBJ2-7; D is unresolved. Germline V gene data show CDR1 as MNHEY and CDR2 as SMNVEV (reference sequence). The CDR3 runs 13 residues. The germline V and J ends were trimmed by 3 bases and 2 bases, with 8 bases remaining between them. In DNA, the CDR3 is TGTGCCAGCAGTTTGGGTGTCACCTACGAGCAGTACTTC. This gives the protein CASSLGVTYEQYF.

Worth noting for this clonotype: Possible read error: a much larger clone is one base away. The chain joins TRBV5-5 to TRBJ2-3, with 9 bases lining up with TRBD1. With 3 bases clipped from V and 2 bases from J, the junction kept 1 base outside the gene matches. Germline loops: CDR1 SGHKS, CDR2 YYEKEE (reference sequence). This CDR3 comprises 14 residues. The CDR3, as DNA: TGTGCCAGCAGCTGGGACAGGGCCACAGATACGCAGTATTTT. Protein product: CASSWDRATDTQYF.